This T cell receptor (beta chain) derives from a study of response to subunit inactivated influenza vaccine. Study-level points and caveats: Authors proposed each seasonal influenza vaccination draws in few new T cells.

TCRdb reprocessed the RT-PCR reads via MiXCR and lists one record per CDR3 protein. The sample has hundreds of thousands of distinct CDR3 sequences; less than 20% are singletons. This clonotype appeared a few times. Its antigen is unidentified. The sequences come from PBMCs from blood, collected 5 days after vaccination. The TCR comes from a man aged 50-59 years who received an inactivated influenza vaccine.

The CDR3 DNA is TGCGCCAGCAGCTCCCCTACAGGGGGCTCACTGAACACTGAAGCTTTCTTT. It encodes CASSSPTGGSLNTEAFF. The chain carries TRBV5-1 and TRBJ1-1, with TRBD1 matching over 9 bases. The length of the CDR3 is 17 residues. The V and J ends lost 3 bases and 0 bases, in that order; junction bases with no gene match: 9. Germline lookup yields CDR1 SGHRS and CDR2 YFSETQ.